One sample yielded the 26 T cell receptor beta chains listed below, sequenced in a study of lymphopenia after photon versus proton radiotherapy. Assay: immunoSEQ multiplex PCR; the TCRdb copy retains only in-frame clones and omits some. The repertoire holds some 7,000 clones, 81% seen once, with 51% in the top ten. Source: peripheral blood, taken from a patient treated with photon-based radiotherapy. These receptors were obtained from a man in his thirties or forties with gastric cancer.

The rearrangement links TRBV9 to TRBJ2-7, with 10 bases identical to TRBD2. CDR3 length: 14 residues. J lost 4 bases, V lost 4 bases, and 5 bases had no gene match. From germline, CDR1 is SGDLS and CDR2 YYNGEE. This CDR3 reads CASSRSGGKYEQYF. CDR3 bases: TGTGCCAGCAGCCGTAGCGGGGGGAAATACGAGCAGTACTTC.

This chain uses TRBV6-5 with TRBJ1-1; TRBD1 might be the D (6 bases). The germline CDR1 and CDR2 sequences are MNHEY and SVGAGI. The CDR3 loop spans 12 amino acids. V dropped 11 bases and J dropped 2 bases, with 12 bases sitting between them. The CDR3 reads CAGQTGNTEAFF. As DNA, the CDR3 is TGTGCCGGGCAGACAGGTAACACTGAAGCTTTCTTT.

The rearrangement uses TRBV5-1 and TRBJ1-6, with D hard to call. Trimming stripped 4 bases from V and 5 bases from J, with 13 bases between. Germline CDR1 and CDR2: SGHRS and YFSETQ. CDR3 length: 15 amino acids. Here the CDR3 reads CASSRTGLNNSPLHF. The CDR3 DNA reads TGCGCCAGCAGCCGGACCGGACTGAATAATTCACCCCTCCACTTT.

J is TRBJ1-3 and V is TRBV6-5, with TRBD1 identical over 7 bases. This CDR3 is built from 15 residues. Trimming at V came to 10 bases and at J to 0 bases, leaving 9 bases not matched to a gene. CDR1 and CDR2 (germline): MNHEY, SVGAGI. The chain's CDR3 is CATQQGRSSGNTIYF. The CDR3 DNA sequence: TGTGCCACTCAACAGGGGAGGTCCTCTGGAAACACCATATATTTT.

The chain couples TRBV7-8 to TRBJ1-1; D call uncertain. The CDR3 has 14 residues. Trimming stripped 0 bases from V and 5 bases from J, with 10 bases between. The germline V gene encodes CDR1 SGHVS and CDR2 FQNEAQ. The CDR3 sequence: CASSLALTGTEAFF. CDR3 DNA: TGTGCCAGCAGCTTAGCGCTGACGGGAACTGAAGCTTTCTTT.

The V gene is TRBV5-1, the J gene TRBJ2-1, with D uncertain. This CDR3 spans 15 amino acids. Trimming cost V 3 bases and J 2 bases, with 12 bases left between them. Germline CDR1 SGHRS, CDR2 YFSETQ. CDR3 amino acids: CASSSSEITYNEQFF. CDR3 DNA sequence: TGCGCCAGCAGCTCAAGCGAGATAACCTACAATGAGCAGTTCTTC.

V is TRBV6-5 and J is TRBJ1-1, with D uncertain. The V and J ends lost 0 bases and 11 bases respectively, with 19 bases between them. Germline CDR1 is MNHEY and CDR2 is SVGAGI. The length of the CDR3 is 15 residues. DNA of the CDR3: TGTGCCAGCAGTTACTCGCCCACTTGGTTCGGGTGGGCTTTCTTT. Encoded protein: CASSYSPTWFGWAFF.

This rearrangement joins TRBV9 to TRBJ1-1; a possible D gene is TRBD1 (6 bases). In germline, CDR1 is SGDLS, CDR2 YYNGEE. This CDR3 has 14 residues. V was cut by 7 bases and J by 5 bases, with 18 bases left in between. The CDR3 protein is CASSQTGSDTEAFF. In DNA, the CDR3 is TGTGCCAGCTCACAAACAGGGAGTGATACTGAAGCTTTCTTT.

The V call is TRBV28, the J call TRBJ2-2; the D is unclear. The CDR3 extends over 13 amino acids. In germline, CDR1 is MDHEN, CDR2 SYDVKM. V was trimmed by 7 bases and J by 2 bases, leaving 8 bases between them. In DNA form, the CDR3 reads TGTGCCAGCAATCAGGTTAACACCGGGGAGCTGTTTTTT. It encodes CASNQVNTGELFF.

The V and J genes are TRBV15 and TRBJ2-5, with 9 bases matching TRBD1. Germline V lookup: CDR1 LNHNV, CDR2 YYDKDF (reference sequence). The J segment lost 5 bases and the V segment lost 1 base, leaving 11 bases of the junction unmatched. The CDR3 consists of 17 residues. CDR3 sequence reads: CATSRGGGQGRYETQYF. The DNA of the CDR3 is TGTGCCACCAGCAGAGGAGGGGGACAGGGAAGGTACGAGACCCAGTACTTC.

The chain has TRBV7-9 and TRBJ2-5; 7 positions match TRBD2. The tail of the sequence fits TRBJ2-7 better, so the J call may be wrong. Germline loops: CDR1 SEHNR, CDR2 FQNEAQ (reference sequence). The CDR3 runs 17 residues. CDR3: CASSLGGGREKAYEQYF. In nucleotides, the CDR3 is TGTGCCAGCAGCTTAGGGGGCGGGCGGGAGAAGGCTTACGAGCAGTACTTC.

The rearrangement uses TRBV15 and TRBJ2-5; D gene ambiguous. The end of the DNA is better explained by TRBJ2-7, so the J call may be wrong. There are 12 residues in the CDR3. Germline V gene data show CDR1 as LNHNV and CDR2 as YYDKDF (reference sequence). The CDR3 is CATRDPPHEQYF. CDR3 nucleotides: TGTGCCACCAGAGACCCGCCCCACGAGCAGTACTTC.

Notes on this clone: Other DNA sequences of this sample code for an identical CDR3. The V and J genes are TRBV19 and TRBJ2-2; tentative D call: TRBD2 (7 bases). The CDR3 loop spans 16 amino acids. V lost 3 bases and J lost 3, with 14 bases in between. Per the germline V gene, CDR1 is LNHDA and CDR2 is SQIVND (reference sequence). The CDR3 loop reads CASSMLGGGDTGELFF. DNA for the CDR3: TGTGCCAGTAGTATGTTGGGGGGGGGCGACACCGGGGAGCTGTTTTTT.

J is TRBJ1-2 and V is TRBV5-1; D is perhaps TRBD1 (5 bases). This CDR3 comprises 14 residues. The germline CDR1 and CDR2 sequences are SGHRS and YFSETQ. V lost 0 bases and J 7 bases, leaving 13 bases between the germline ends. CDR3 residues: CASSLAGARAGYTF. The DNA of the CDR3 is TGCGCCAGCAGCTTGGCCGGGGCCAGAGCTGGCTACACCTTC.

This rearrangement joins TRBV6-5 to TRBJ1-2; no clear D gene. V gave up 10 bases and J gave up 2 bases, with 14 bases separating them. CDR1 and CDR2 from the germline V gene are MNHEY and SVGAGI. The CDR3 has 13 amino acids. In DNA, the CDR3 is TGTGCCATCACCGTAGACGTGAACTATGGCTACACCTTC. This codes for CAITVDVNYGYTF.

This clone showed up just a few times. This chain's CDR3 is CASSRSRSSGTSTDTQYF. CDR3 bases: TGTGCCAGTAGCAGGAGTAGGTCTAGCGGGACTAGCACAGATACGCAGTATTTT. The chain carries TRBV19 and TRBJ2-3; 9 nucleotides agree with TRBD2. Germline lookup yields CDR1 LNHDA and CDR2 SQIVND (reference sequence). The CDR3 extends over 18 amino acids. The trim removed 6 bases at V and 0 bases at J, leaving 13 bases unmatched. Complete variable domain (other parts from reference TRBV19 and TRBJ2-3): DGGITQSPKYLFRKEGQNVTLSCEQNLNHDAMYWYRQDPGQGLRLIYYSQIVNDFQKGDIAEGYSVSREKKESFPLTVTSAQKNPTAFYLCASSRSRSSGTSTDTQYFGPGTRLTVL.

V gene TRBV7-2 combines with J gene TRBJ2-7; weak D call: TRBD1 (7 bases). The CDR3 consists of 14 residues. Trimming shortened V by 3 bases and J by 3 bases, and 12 bases separated the two germline ends. The germline gives CDR1 SGHTA, CDR2 FQGNSA. The CDR3 DNA reads TGTGCCAGCAGCTTCAACAGGGGACTCTACGAGCAGTACTTC. This gives the protein CASSFNRGLYEQYF.

V usage is TRBV14 and J usage is TRBJ1-1; D remains ambiguous. This CDR3 has 12 amino acids. From germline, CDR1 is SGHDN and CDR2 FVKESK. V was shortened by 5 bases and J by 2 bases, with 6 bases between the two germline ends. The CDR3, as DNA: TGTGCCAGCAGCGGCGCCAACACTGAAGCTTTCTTT. Its protein is CASSGANTEAFF.

The chain has TRBV20-1 and TRBJ1-1, with TRBD1 as a possible D gene (5 bases). Germline values: CDR1 DFQATT, CDR2 SNEGSKA (reference sequence). Trimming removed 5 bases at V and 3 bases at J, with 7 bases between. The length of the CDR3 is 11 residues. The CDR3 region has the DNA TGCAGTGCTTCCAGGGACACTGAAGCTTTCTTT. Translated: CSASRDTEAFF.

This chain connects TRBV25-1 to TRBJ2-7; 8 bases map to TRBD1. V dropped 3 bases and J dropped 0; count of bases not matched to a gene: 7. Germline-derived CDR1 and CDR2 are MGHDK and SYGVNS. The CDR3 loop spans 16 amino acids. CDR3 DNA sequence: TGTGCCAGCAGTGAGTCAGGGGGCCCGAGCTCCTACGAGCAGTACTTC. It is translated as CASSESGGPSSYEQYF.

The chain couples TRBV10-3 to TRBJ1-3, with D perhaps matching TRBD1 (6 bases). Trimming left V 5 bases short and J 2 bases short, with 13 bases between. Germline V gives CDR1 ENHRY, CDR2 SYGVKD. This CDR3 region has 15 residues. The DNA of the CDR3 is TGTGCCATCAGTCCCCGGGGGCCGACTGGAAACACCATATATTTT. It specifies CAISPRGPTGNTIYF.

The V gene is TRBV19, the J gene TRBJ1-2, with D perhaps TRBD1 (5 bases). This CDR3 has 15 residues. Germline-derived CDR1 and CDR2 are LNHDA and SQIVND (reference sequence). Trimming took off 4 bases at V and 2 bases at J, with 14 bases between the two ends. CDR3 nucleotides: TGTGCCAGTAGTACATCCGGGACGGGAAACTATGGCTACACCTTC. Protein sequence: CASSTSGTGNYGYTF.

V gene TRBV9 combines with J gene TRBJ1-5; TRBD1 matches 7 bases. The V gene's germline CDR1 is SGDLS and CDR2 YYNGEE. The CDR3 is 15 amino acids. V was pared by 0 bases and J by 4 bases, with 4 bases of the junction left unmatched. This CDR3 reads CASSVGGGPNQPQHF. The CDR3 coding sequence is TGTGCCAGCAGCGTAGGAGGGGGCCCTAATCAGCCCCAGCATTTT.

The genes are TRBV28 and TRBJ2-1, with D perhaps being TRBD1 or TRBD2 (6 bases each). CDR3 length: 15 residues. V shed 10 bases and J shed 3 bases, with 19 bases lying between them. The germline CDR1 and CDR2 sequences are MDHEN and SYDVKM. CDR3 sequence: CATIPAGGVYNEQFF. In nucleotides, the CDR3 is TGTGCCACCATCCCGGCCGGGGGCGTCTACAATGAGCAGTTCTTC.

This chain links TRBV4-2 with TRBJ2-1; unclear D gene. Germline V CDR1 and CDR2: LGHNA, YNFKEQ. V was trimmed by 0 bases and J by 0 bases, leaving 12 bases between them. The CDR3 contains 17 residues. CDR3 bases: TGTGCCAGCAGCCAAGATCCGGCATGGAGCTCCTACAATGAGCAGTTCTTC. It yields the protein CASSQDPAWSSYNEQFF.

The CDR3 spells CASSPGFGLNTEAFF. As DNA, the CDR3 is TGTGCCAGCAGCCCAGGTTTCGGACTGAACACTGAAGCTTTCTTT. The genes are TRBV7-9 and TRBJ1-1; D is uncertain. The CDR3 totals 15 residues. Trimming shortened V by 5 bases and J by 0 bases, and 13 bases separated the two germline ends. The germline V gene has CDR1 SEHNR and CDR2 FQNEAQ (reference sequence).